Detailed here is one T cell receptor beta chain. Its specificity is not known. Using its own MiXCR run on the 5' RACE reads, TCRdb lists one record per CDR3 protein. The sample carries 230,000 or so distinct CDR3 sequences, approximately 6.8% recorded once. The ends were cut back, 4 bases at V and 0 bases at J, with 7 bases in the middle. This CDR3 contains 13 residues. This sample stems from a study of T cells after yellow fever vaccination. Findings and caveats of the study: A small proportion of clonotypes was detected in both the CD4 and CD8 compartments.

The source was CD4+ T cells sorted from PBMCs, collected on the day of the yellow fever booster vaccination. This chain connects TRBV12-3 or TRBV12-4 to TRBJ2-7; D uncertain. This TCR came from a man under 40 who received the YFV17D yellow fever vaccine. CDR3 amino acids: CASSWRPSYEQYF. The DNA for the CDR3 is TGTGCCAGCAGTTGGCGCCCCTCCTACGAGCAGTACTTC.